A selection of T cell receptor beta chains follows, all from one sample in a study of blood T cell repertoires in COVID-19. The protocol was immunoSEQ multiplex PCR, while the TCRdb copy is restricted to in-frame clones and leaves out a portion. This sample yields about 120,000 clones, of which roughly 82% are seen a single time; less than 9.5% belongs to the top ten. Sequenced material: peripheral blood. The receptors originated from a woman in her thirties or forties with acute or convalescent COVID-19. Each CDR3 is given with its conserved first and last residue. The D gene is left open where the match is weak. Some rows mark clone size as missing; the rest say once, few, many or name a class of expanded clone.

DNA: TGTGCCTGGAACCCCGGGACAGGGACTAATCAGCCCCAGCATTTT
CDR3: CAWNPGTGTNQPQHF
D: TRBD1
size: NA
J: TRBJ1-5
V: TRBV30

DNA: TGTGCCAACGGACAGGGCACCAACTATGGCTACACCTTC
CDR3: CANGQGTNYGYTF
D: TRBD1
size: NA
J: TRBJ1-2
V: TRBV6-5

DNA: TGTGCCAGCAGTGGACTGAGAGACTATGGCTACACCTTC
CDR3: CASSGLRDYGYTF
D: NA
size: NA
J: TRBJ1-2
V: TRBV2

DNA: TGTGCCAGCTCACCGGTCCGGGTTCTAGGTGAGCAGTTCTTC
CDR3: CASSPVRVLGEQFF
D: NA
size: NA
J: TRBJ2-1
V: TRBV18

DNA: TGCGCCAGCAGCTGGTATCTCCTAGCGGGGGGTTCAAATGAGCAGTTCTTC
CDR3: CASSWYLLAGGSNEQFF
D: TRBD2
size: NA
J: TRBJ2-1
V: TRBV5-1

DNA: TGCGCCAGCAGCGTTGGGGCGACAGGGCCTAATCAGCCCCAGCATTTT
CDR3: CASSVGATGPNQPQHF
D: TRBD1
size: few
J: TRBJ1-5
V: TRBV5-1

DNA: TGTGCCAGCAGCTTAGCGACAGGGGGTGTCTATGGCTACACCTTC
CDR3: CASSLATGGVYGYTF
D: TRBD1
size: NA
J: TRBJ1-2
V: TRBV7-2

DNA: TGTGCCTGGAGGGGACAGGGCACTAACTATGGCTACACCTTC
CDR3: CAWRGQGTNYGYTF
D: TRBD1
size: NA
J: TRBJ1-2
V: TRBV30

DNA: TGTGCCAGCAGCGTTCCCCGGGACAGAGGCACAGATACGCAGTATTTT
CDR3: CASSVPRDRGTDTQYF
D: TRBD1
size: NA
J: TRBJ2-3
V: TRBV9

DNA: TGTGCCAGCAGCCCCGACTCCTCGAACAGGGGGCTCTGGGAAAAACTGTTTTTT
CDR3: CASSPDSSNRGLWEKLFF
D: TRBD1
size: NA
J: TRBJ1-4
V: TRBV7-2

DNA: TGTGCCAGCAGTTACTCAAGGCAGGGTAAAGCTTTCTTT
CDR3: CASSYSRQGKAFF
D: NA
size: NA
J: TRBJ1-1
V: TRBV6-5

DNA: TGTGCCAGCAGCATGGGGACTAGCGGGAGTCAAGAGACCCAGTACTTC
CDR3: CASSMGTSGSQETQYF
D: TRBD2
size: NA
J: TRBJ2-5
V: TRBV11-1

DNA: TGTGCCAGCAGCGTATCACAGGGCGAATATAATTCACCCCTCCACTTT
CDR3: CASSVSQGEYNSPLHF
D: NA
size: NA
J: TRBJ1-6
V: TRBV9

DNA: TGTGCCAGCAGCTCGGACTGGGTAGCCGATTCACCCCTCCACTTT
CDR3: CASSSDWVADSPLHF
D: NA
size: NA
J: TRBJ1-6
V: TRBV11-2

DNA: TGTGCCAGCGTGGTTTTACTTAACTATGGCTACACCTTC
CDR3: CASVVLLNYGYTF
D: NA
size: NA
J: TRBJ1-2
V: TRBV3-1/TRBV3-2

DNA: TGTGCCAGCAGTAAGCCTAGGCTATCCGGGACAACGAACACCGGGGAGCTGTTTTTT
CDR3: CASSKPRLSGTTNTGELFF
D: NA
size: NA
J: TRBJ2-2
V: TRBV6-2/TRBV6-3

DNA: TGTGCCAGCAAGAGGAGGGCAGCTGAAAAACTGTTTTTT
CDR3: CASKRRAAEKLFF
D: NA
size: NA
J: TRBJ1-4
V: TRBV11-2